The 17 T cell receptor beta chains reported below all come from one sample, sequenced in a study of cytomegalovirus exposure and HLA in healthy donors. 60 Vbeta and 13 Jbeta primers were used in PCR. Some clones are missing from TCRdb's copy, which holds only in-frame ones; the method was immunoSEQ multiplex PCR. The data show approximately 220,000 clones, 75% seen once. Source material: PBMCs. Source of these receptors: a woman aged 25 to 39 in good health and CMV-seronegative.

The chain recombines TRBV9 with TRBJ1-6, with 9 bases identical to TRBD1. The CDR3 extends over 14 amino acids. Germline V CDR1 and CDR2: SGDLS, YYNGEE. After removal of 3 bases from V and 14 bases from J, the junction contained 9 bases not matched to a gene. The CDR3 is CASSEDRGLRALHF. CDR3 nucleotide sequence: TGTGCCAGCAGCGAGGACAGGGGCCTGAGGGCCCTCCACTTT.

The V gene is TRBV30, the J gene TRBJ1-4; D is perhaps TRBD1 (6 bases). CDR1 and CDR2 (germline): GTSNPN, SVGIG (reference sequence). Trimming took off 2 bases at V and 8 bases at J, with 12 bases between the two ends. The CDR3 totals 13 residues. In nucleotides, the CDR3 is TGTGCCTGGAGTACGAGGGGGTGGGAAAAACTGTTTTTT. Its translation is CAWSTRGWEKLFF.

The chain is built from TRBV11-3 and TRBJ2-7, with D perhaps TRBD1 (6 bases). The CDR3 contains 13 residues. V was pared by 5 bases and J by 4 bases, with 12 bases between. Germline values: CDR1 SGHNT, CDR2 YENEEA. DNA of the CDR3: TGTGCCAGCAGCCCCCAACAGGGTTACGAGCAGTACTTC. Translating gives CASSPQQGYEQYF.

V and J are TRBV23-1 and TRBJ2-6; D possibly corresponds to TRBD1 (5 bases). TRBV23-1 has ORF status, its function being uncertain. V lost 0 bases to trimming and J lost 13 bases, with 16 bases between them. The CDR3 covers 15 residues. This CDR3 reads CASSQSEGAPRVLTF. The CDR3 DNA reads TGCGCCAGCAGTCAATCGGAAGGGGCCCCGAGAGTCCTGACTTTC.

V is TRBV20-1 and J is TRBJ2-1; no definite D call. The CDR3 totals 10 residues. Germline CDR1 is DFQATT and CDR2 is SNEGSKA (reference sequence). The V gene lost 1 base and the J gene lost 7 bases, with 2 bases spanning the gap. DNA for the CDR3: TGCAGTGCTAGAGCTAATGAGCAGTTCTTC. Amino acid sequence: CSARANEQFF.

This rearrangement joins TRBV6-1 to TRBJ1-1; the D gene is possibly TRBD1 (5 bases). V lost 6 bases to trimming and J lost 0 bases, with 11 bases between them. Germline CDR1 MNHNS, CDR2 SASEGT. The CDR3 spans 14 residues. The CDR3 DNA reads as TGTGCCAGCAGGGATAGGGGTGTGAACACTGAAGCTTTCTTT. It specifies CASRDRGVNTEAFF.

This clone was counted many times. This rearrangement joins TRBV7-6 to TRBJ1-1; D is possibly TRBD1 (5 bases). CDR1 SGHVS and CDR2 FNYEAQ come from the germline V gene. Trimming left V 5 bases short and J 1 base short, with 8 bases between. This CDR3 spans 13 amino acids. The CDR3 reads CASSAGGNTEAFF. The DNA for the CDR3 is TGTGCCAGCAGCGCGGGGGGGAACACTGAAGCTTTCTTT.

This chain connects TRBV5-6 to TRBJ1-1; tentative D call: TRBD1 (5 bases). V shed 0 bases and J shed 2 bases, with 5 bases lying between them. The CDR3 spans 13 residues. Germline CDR1 SGHDT, CDR2 YYEEEE. This chain's CDR3 is CASSLGGNTEAFF. Here the CDR3 DNA reads TGTGCCAGCAGCTTGGGGGGCAACACTGAAGCTTTCTTT.

As concerns this clone: The same CDR3 arises from other DNA sequences in this sample as well. The genes are TRBV30 and TRBJ1-6; 8 bases fit TRBD1. V was clipped by 3 bases and J by 10 bases; unmatched bases: 8. Germline V gene lookup returns CDR1 GTSNPN and CDR2 SVGIG (reference sequence). The CDR3 length is 14 residues. The CDR3, as DNA: TGTGCCTGGAGCCTGGACAGGGATGCATCACCCCTCCACTTT. Translated, it gives CAWSLDRDASPLHF.

This clone turned up a few times. The conserved phenylalanine or tryptophan is not found at the CDR3 terminus, so this likely reflects a read error. This sample also contains other DNA sequences that code for the same CDR3. V is TRBV30 and J is TRBJ1-5; 8 nucleotides line up with TRBD1. This CDR3 is built from 16 residues. The V gene's germline CDR1 is GTSNPN and CDR2 SVGIG (reference sequence). V was clipped by 2 bases and J by 6 bases; unmatched bases: 12. The CDR3 DNA is TGTGCCTGGAGTTTGCGGACAGGGCACCTTCCTCAGCCCCAGCATTTG. This sequence encodes CAWSLRTGHLPQPQHL.

The chain couples TRBV7-3 to TRBJ2-1, with TRBD2 matching 16 bases. The germline gives CDR1 SGHTA, CDR2 FQGTGA. V lost 8 bases and J lost 0; bases outside the gene matches: 10. The length of the CDR3 is 19 residues. CDR3 DNA sequence: TGTGCCAGCTCCCGACAGGGGACTAGCGGGGGGGGCTCCTACAATGAGCAGTTCTTC. Residues: CASSRQGTSGGGSYNEQFF.

This clone appeared a few times. The V call is TRBV29-1, the J call TRBJ2-5; TRBD1 agrees at 12 bases. The J call may not be correct, given that the DNA end is closer to TRBJ2-7. Germline loops: CDR1 SQVTM, CDR2 ANQGSEA. The CDR3 is 14 amino acids. CDR3 nucleotide sequence: TGCAGCGCCAAGGGACAGGGGGCTTCCTACGAGCAGTACTTC. This codes for CSAKGQGASYEQYF.

The CDR3 region has the DNA TGTGCCAGCAGCAAAGTCCTGGGACTACTGAGAGGGGAGACCCAGTACTTC. Its translation: CASSKVLGLLRGETQYF. This chain connects TRBV4-2 to TRBJ2-5; 7 bases line up with TRBD2. The CDR3 loop spans 17 amino acids. The V and J ends lost 5 bases and 5 bases, in that order; junction bases with no gene match: 17. Germline loops: CDR1 LGHNA, CDR2 YNFKEQ.

V usage is TRBV12-5 and J usage is TRBJ2-5; tentative D call: TRBD1 (5 bases). The J call may be wrong; the DNA end is better matched by TRBJ2-7. Germline CDR1 LGHNT, CDR2 FRNRAP. This CDR3 is 15 amino acids long. Written as DNA, the CDR3 is TGTGCTAGTGGTTTGGGGGTTTGGGGCCCCTACGAGCAGTACTTC. Translation: CASGLGVWGPYEQYF.

As regards this clone: This CDR3 fails to terminate in the conserved phenylalanine or tryptophan, so it likely reflects a read error. The rearrangement links TRBV7-7 to TRBJ2-2; TRBD2 agrees at 7 bases. The CDR3 spans 15 residues. Germline-derived CDR1 and CDR2 are SSHAT and FNYEAQ (reference sequence). CDR3: CASSTLRGNNGELFL. DNA for the CDR3: TGTGCTAGCAGCACTCTGCGGGGGAACAACGGGGAGCTGTTTTTG.

This chain connects TRBV6-6 to TRBJ1-3, with a possible D match to TRBD1 (6 bases). Trimming shortened V by 0 bases and J by 3 bases, and 12 bases separated the two germline ends. This CDR3 spans 16 amino acids. CDR1 is MNHNY and CDR2 is SVGAGI in the germline V gene (reference sequence). The CDR3 bases are TGTGCCAGCAGTTACTCTACAGGGTCCGTTGGAAACACCATATATTTT. Residues: CASSYSTGSVGNTIYF.

The chain carries TRBV11-2 and TRBJ1-2, with 9 nucleotides matching TRBD1. The V gene end was trimmed by 1 base and the J gene end by 8 bases; junction bases not matched to a gene: 11. CDR1 is SGHAT and CDR2 is FQNNGV in the germline V gene. The CDR3 runs to 16 residues. The DNA of the CDR3 is TGTGCCAGCAGCTTAGTGTTGGCGGGACAGGGTTTGGGCTACACCTTC. It encodes CASSLVLAGQGLGYTF.